Below, 22 T cell receptor beta chains from the same sample are listed, as sequenced in a study of blood T cell repertoires in COVID-19. Measured with immunoSEQ multiplex PCR; TCRdb has only the in-frame clones, and not every one. This sample has 130,000 to 150,000 clones, with 70% to 80% found just once. The sequenced sample was peripheral blood. The origin of the receptors is a woman in her 70s with COVID-19, enrolled during active disease.

The V and J genes are TRBV18 and TRBJ2-5; possible D gene TRBD1, 6 bases. This CDR3 comprises 16 residues. The germline V gene has CDR1 KGHSH and CDR2 LQKENI. With 6 bases removed from V and 2 bases from J, the gap between germline ends came to 19 bases. The CDR3 loop reads CASSLPTQGWQETQYF. The CDR3 DNA is TGTGCCAGCTCCCTACCGACACAGGGTTGGCAAGAGACCCAGTACTTC.

The V call is TRBV6-5, the J call TRBJ1-4; D is perhaps TRBD1 (5 bases). The V and J ends lost 11 bases and 8 bases respectively, with 21 bases between them. This CDR3 is built from 14 residues. Germline V gives CDR1 MNHEY, CDR2 SVGAGI. CDR3 in amino acids: CAGRKEGRSEKLFF. In DNA form, the CDR3 reads TGTGCCGGTCGGAAGGAGGGGAGGTCGGAAAAACTGTTTTTT.

The chain couples TRBV19 to TRBJ1-1, with 7 bases aligning to TRBD1. The CDR3 has 16 amino acids. Germline CDR1 reads LNHDA; CDR2 reads SQIVND (reference sequence). Trimming removed 7 bases from V and 3 bases from J; junction bases left unmatched: 14. The CDR3 DNA is TGTGCCAGTACTTTTCTGACCCGGGACAGAGACACTGAAGCTTTCTTT. It codes for CASTFLTRDRDTEAFF.

The rearrangement uses TRBV4-2 and TRBJ1-1; D is unresolved. Germline CDR1 is LGHNA and CDR2 is YNFKEQ. This CDR3 has 17 amino acids. Trimming pared 2 bases from V and 0 bases from J, leaving 16 bases between. The CDR3 loop reads CASSQPVQRAMNTEAFF. The CDR3 DNA reads TGTGCCAGCAGCCAACCAGTCCAGAGGGCGATGAACACTGAAGCTTTCTTT.

This rearrangement joins TRBV6-2 or TRBV6-3 to TRBJ1-1; D gene unclear. The V end lost 4 bases, the J end lost 2 bases, and 20 bases lay between the germline ends. The germline V gene has CDR1 MNHEY and CDR2 SVGEGT. This CDR3 comprises 17 residues. The DNA for the CDR3 is TGTGCCAGCAGTTCCCCCCAATACCGTAACAGCAACACTGAAGCTTTCTTT. This gives the protein CASSSPQYRNSNTEAFF.

This rearrangement joins TRBV3-1 (or the pseudogene TRBV3-2) to TRBJ1-6; tentative D call: TRBD1 (6 bases). Trimming removed 10 bases from V and 9 bases from J, with 25 bases in between. The CDR3 extends over 16 amino acids. Germline values: CDR1 LGHDT, CDR2 YNNKEL (reference sequence). CDR3 DNA: TGTGCCACCTCCCTTGGACTGCAGGGGAAGAGTTCACCCCTCCACTTT. It yields the protein CATSLGLQGKSSPLHF.

V gene TRBV2 combines with J gene TRBJ2-5, with TRBD1 matching 7 bases. The CDR3 is 14 residues long. Trimming removed 3 bases from V and 1 base from J; junction bases left unmatched: 2. Germline CDR1 reads SNHLY; CDR2 reads FYNNEI. The CDR3 spells CASSDRDSQETQYF. Here the CDR3 DNA reads TGTGCCAGCAGTGACCGGGACAGCCAAGAGACCCAGTACTTC.

This chain connects TRBV27 to TRBJ2-6; no clear D. CDR1 and CDR2 from the germline V gene are MNHEY and SMNVEV (reference sequence). The CDR3 extends over 17 amino acids. The ends were cut back, 5 bases at V and 0 bases at J, with 14 bases in the middle. The CDR3 bases are TGTGCCAGCAGTCCGCCCAGACTGATCTCTGGGGCCAACGTCCTGACTTTC. Translating gives CASSPPRLISGANVLTF.

The chain carries TRBV29-1 and TRBJ1-2; no definite D call. CDR1 SQVTM and CDR2 ANQGSEA come from the germline V gene. This CDR3 spans 13 amino acids. Trimming shortened V by 4 bases and J by 4 bases, and 13 bases separated the two germline ends. CDR3 DNA sequence: TGCAGCGTTGCTGGTGGGAGGGCCTATGGCTACACCTTC. It translates to CSVAGGRAYGYTF.

The chain carries TRBV6-5 and TRBJ1-1; D is possibly TRBD1 (5 bases). V was pared by 6 bases and J by 7 bases, with 12 bases between. This CDR3 is 12 amino acids long. Germline V lookup: CDR1 MNHEY, CDR2 SVGAGI. Here the CDR3 reads CASRITGREAFF. CDR3 nucleotides: TGTGCCAGCAGAATCACAGGACGTGAAGCTTTCTTT.

V is TRBV6-1 and J is TRBJ1-5; D ambiguous. This CDR3 is 15 amino acids long. V was trimmed by 3 bases and J by 2 bases, leaving 11 bases between them. CDR1 is MNHNS and CDR2 is SASEGT in the germline V gene. The CDR3: CASSDFRSGNQPQHF. DNA for the CDR3: TGTGCCAGCAGTGATTTTAGATCGGGCAATCAGCCCCAGCATTTT.

The chain recombines TRBV7-9 with TRBJ2-4; D may be TRBD1 (5 bases). Looked up from germline, CDR1 is SEHNR and CDR2 is FQNEAQ (reference sequence). With 5 bases removed from V and 4 bases from J, the gap between germline ends came to 15 bases. The CDR3 spans 15 residues. The CDR3 nucleotides are TGTGCCAGCAGCCCTAGGGTAACAGGAAAAAACATTCAGTACTTC. Translation: CASSPRVTGKNIQYF.

This rearrangement joins TRBV19 to TRBJ1-2; D remains ambiguous. CDR1 and CDR2 from the germline V gene are LNHDA and SQIVND (reference sequence). V was pared by 8 bases and J by 3 bases, with 22 bases between. The CDR3 contains 16 residues. The CDR3 nucleotides are TGTGCCAGTCACCAAGACCTAGCCATTCCGGACTATGGCTACACCTTC. This sequence encodes CASHQDLAIPDYGYTF.

The chain employs TRBV28 and TRBJ1-2; 10 positions match TRBD1. The J segment lost 5 bases and the V segment lost 5 bases, leaving 2 bases of the junction unmatched. The CDR3 has 13 amino acids. The germline gives CDR1 MDHEN, CDR2 SYDVKM. DNA for the CDR3: TGTGCCAGCAGTGAGGGACAGGGGTATGGCTACACCTTC. Translated, it gives CASSEGQGYGYTF.

The chain couples TRBV6-2 or TRBV6-3 to TRBJ2-6; 8 nucleotides align to TRBD1. Looked up from germline, CDR1 is MNHEY and CDR2 is SVGEGT. The CDR3 is 17 amino acids. Trimming took 6 bases from V and 0 from J; bases not matched to a gene: 7. The CDR3 spells CASSGQGVLSGANVLTF. The CDR3 nucleotides are TGTGCCAGCAGCGGACAGGGCGTTCTCTCTGGGGCCAACGTCCTGACTTTC.

This clone was counted only a few times. The gene calls are TRBV18 and TRBJ1-2; D is unclear. CDR1 and CDR2 from the germline V gene are KGHSH and LQKENI. The ends were cut back, 3 bases at V and 4 bases at J, with 12 bases in the middle. The CDR3 covers 14 residues. The CDR3 nucleotides read TGTGCCAGCTCACCCGAGAGGGTAGGCTATGGCTACACCTTC. Protein: CASSPERVGYGYTF.

The chain links TRBV18 to TRBJ1-2, with no clear D. CDR3 length: 15 residues. The germline gives CDR1 KGHSH, CDR2 LQKENI. V was trimmed by 4 bases and J by 6 bases, leaving 18 bases between them. CDR3 region: CASSLNTGTTDGYTF. For the CDR3, the DNA is TGTGCCAGCTCACTAAACACGGGTACCACGGATGGCTACACCTTC.

This clone appeared once. V usage is TRBV6-5 and J usage is TRBJ2-7, with D hard to call. V dropped 7 bases and J dropped 2 bases, with 18 bases sitting between them. Per germline, CDR1 MNHEY and CDR2 SVGAGI. The CDR3 runs 15 residues. The chain's CDR3 is CASKLDALTPYEQYF. Written as DNA, the CDR3 is TGTGCCAGCAAGCTCGATGCCCTAACCCCCTACGAGCAGTACTTC.

This clone occurred a few times. This sequence joins TRBV7-2 and TRBJ1-4, with 8 bases fitting TRBD1. Trimming removed 1 base from V and 10 bases from J; junction bases left unmatched: 5. Germline V lookup: CDR1 SGHTA, CDR2 FQGNSA. The CDR3 covers 14 residues. The CDR3 here is CASSLVRGQGKLFF. The CDR3 nucleotides read TGTGCCAGCAGCTTAGTCAGGGGGCAGGGAAAACTGTTTTTT.

This clone appeared a single time. V gene TRBV15 combines with J gene TRBJ2-1; maybe TRBD2 (7 bases). Trimming pared 3 bases from V and 4 bases from J, leaving 19 bases between. The CDR3 is 17 amino acids. Germline V gene lookup returns CDR1 LNHNV and CDR2 YYDKDF (reference sequence). The CDR3 protein is CATSSARGGSLYNEQFF. The CDR3 coding sequence is TGTGCCACCAGCAGTGCGAGGGGGGGCTCCCTTTACAATGAGCAGTTCTTC. Combining the CDR3 with reference TRBV15 and TRBJ2-1 gives the whole variable domain DAMVIQNPRYQVTQFGKPVTLSCSQTLNHNVMYWYQQKSSQAPKLLFHYYDKDFNNEADTPDNFQSRRPNTSFCFLDIRSPGLGDTAMYLCATSSARGGSLYNEQFFGPGTRLTVL.

The chain joins TRBV2 to TRBJ1-4; D gene uncertain. The germline CDR1 and CDR2 sequences are SNHLY and FYNNEI. The germline V and J ends were trimmed by 5 bases and 7 bases, with 5 bases remaining between them. The CDR3 extends over 11 amino acids. CDR3 protein: CASSPFEKLFF. The DNA of the CDR3 is TGTGCCAGCAGTCCCTTTGAAAAACTGTTTTTT.

This clone was seen a handful of times. The rearrangement uses TRBV2 and TRBJ2-7; 7 nucleotides line up with TRBD1. V lost 3 bases to trimming and J lost 4 bases; unmatched junction nucleotides: 3. CDR3 length equals 13 residues. Germline assignment: CDR1 SNHLY and CDR2 FYNNEI. CDR3 DNA sequence: TGTGCCAGCAGTGATGACAGGGAATACGAGCAGTACTTC. It codes for CASSDDREYEQYF.